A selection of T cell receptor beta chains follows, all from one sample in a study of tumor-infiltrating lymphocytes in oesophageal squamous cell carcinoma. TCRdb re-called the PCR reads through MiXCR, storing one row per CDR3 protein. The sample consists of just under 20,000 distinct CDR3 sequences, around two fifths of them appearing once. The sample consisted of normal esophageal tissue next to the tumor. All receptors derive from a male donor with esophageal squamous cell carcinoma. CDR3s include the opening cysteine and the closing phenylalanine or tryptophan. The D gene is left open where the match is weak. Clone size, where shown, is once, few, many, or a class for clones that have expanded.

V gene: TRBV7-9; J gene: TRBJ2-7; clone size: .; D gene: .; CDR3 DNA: TGTGCCAGCAGCTTAGACCAGGGGTACGAGCAGTACTTC; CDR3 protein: CASSLDQGYEQYF
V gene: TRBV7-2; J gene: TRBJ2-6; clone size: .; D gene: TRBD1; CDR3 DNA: TGTGCCAGCAGCCCACAGGGGCCGAGCTCTGGGGCCAACGTCCTGACTTTC; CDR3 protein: CASSPQGPSSGANVLTF
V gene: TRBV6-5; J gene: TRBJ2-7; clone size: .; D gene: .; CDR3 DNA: TGTGCCAGCAGTGCCGCGGGACTTATCTACGAGCAGTACTTC; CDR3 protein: CASSAAGLIYEQYF
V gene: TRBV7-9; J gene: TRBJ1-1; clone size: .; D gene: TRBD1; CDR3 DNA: TGTGCCAGCAGCTTCGACAGGGACACTGAAGCTTTCTTT; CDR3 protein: CASSFDRDTEAFF
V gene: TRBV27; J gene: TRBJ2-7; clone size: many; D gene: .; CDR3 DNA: TGTGCCAGCAGTGTATTCCAGGGGACTTACGAGCAGTACTTC; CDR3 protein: CASSVFQGTYEQYF
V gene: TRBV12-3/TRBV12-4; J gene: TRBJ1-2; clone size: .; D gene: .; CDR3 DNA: TGTGCCAGCAGTTTATCGGGGAACTATGGCTACACCTTC; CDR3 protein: CASSLSGNYGYTF
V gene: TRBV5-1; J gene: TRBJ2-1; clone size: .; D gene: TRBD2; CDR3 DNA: TGCGCCAGCAGCTTGGCGCGACTAGCGAGGGAGCAGTTCTTC; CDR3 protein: CASSLARLAREQFF
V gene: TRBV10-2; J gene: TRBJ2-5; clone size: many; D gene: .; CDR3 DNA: TGCGCCAGCAGTGAGTCTCTGGTAACCCAAGAGACCCAGTACTTC; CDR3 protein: CASSESLVTQETQYF
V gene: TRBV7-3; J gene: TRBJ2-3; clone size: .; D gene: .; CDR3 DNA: TGTGCCAGCAGCTCCAACAGGGACACAGATACGCAGTATTTT; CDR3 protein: CASSSNRDTDTQYF
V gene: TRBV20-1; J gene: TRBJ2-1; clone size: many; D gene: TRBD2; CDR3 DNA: TGCAGTGCTATTCGCGGGAGGGTTGGTCATGAGCAGTTCTTC; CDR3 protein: CSAIRGRVGHEQFF
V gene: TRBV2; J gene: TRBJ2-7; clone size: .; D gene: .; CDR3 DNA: TGTGCCAGCAGCCCTAACCCGGGACCTACCTACGAGCAGTACTTC; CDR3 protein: CASSPNPGPTYEQYF
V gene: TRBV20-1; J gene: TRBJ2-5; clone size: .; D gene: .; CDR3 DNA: TGCAGTGCTAGAGATTCCGGAGTGGAGACCCAGTACTTC; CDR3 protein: CSARDSGVETQYF
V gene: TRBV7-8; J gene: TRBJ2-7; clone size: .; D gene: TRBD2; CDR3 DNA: TGTGCCAGCAGCGCCCCGGGACTAGCCGACTACGAGCAGTACTTC; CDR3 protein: CASSAPGLADYEQYF
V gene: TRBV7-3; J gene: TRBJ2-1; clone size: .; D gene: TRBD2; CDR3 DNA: TGTGCCAGCAGCCTGAGAGGCGGGAGGGACAATGAGCAGTTCTTC; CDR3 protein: CASSLRGGRDNEQFF
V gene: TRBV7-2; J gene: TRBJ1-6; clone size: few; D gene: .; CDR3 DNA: TGTGCCAGCAGTCCAGGGGCACGTTCACCCCTCCACTTT; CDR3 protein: CASSPGARSPLHF
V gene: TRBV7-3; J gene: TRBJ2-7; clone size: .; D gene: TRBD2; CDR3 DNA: TGTGCCAGCAGCTTAACGTGGCTAGCGGGCTACAATGAGCAGTACTTC; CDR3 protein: CASSLTWLAGYNEQYF
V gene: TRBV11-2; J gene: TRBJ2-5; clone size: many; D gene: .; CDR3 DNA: TGTGCCAGCAGTCGGGACCAAGAGACCCAGTACTTC; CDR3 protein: CASSRDQETQYF
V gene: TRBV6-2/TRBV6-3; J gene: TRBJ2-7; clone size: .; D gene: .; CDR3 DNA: TGTGCCAGCAGAGTTGCCGTCACAGATACGCAGTACTTC; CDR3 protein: CASRVAVTDTQYF
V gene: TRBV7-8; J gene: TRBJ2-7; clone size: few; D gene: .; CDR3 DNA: TGTGCCAGCAGCTTAGCTTTTTCAGTAGTGGACGAGCAGTACTTC; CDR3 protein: CASSLAFSVVDEQYF
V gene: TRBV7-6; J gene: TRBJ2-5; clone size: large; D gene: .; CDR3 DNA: TGTGCCAGCAGCCGAGGACAGTTAGAGACCCAGTACTTC; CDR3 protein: CASSRGQLETQYF
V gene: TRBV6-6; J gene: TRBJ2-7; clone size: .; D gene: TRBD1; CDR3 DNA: TGTGCCAGCAGTCGACAGGGGCCGAACTACGAGCAGTACTTC; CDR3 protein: CASSRQGPNYEQYF
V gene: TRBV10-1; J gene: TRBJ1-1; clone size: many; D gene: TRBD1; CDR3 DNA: TGCGCCAGCAGTGAGTCACAGGGGACTGAAGCTTTCTTT; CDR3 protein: CASSESQGTEAFF
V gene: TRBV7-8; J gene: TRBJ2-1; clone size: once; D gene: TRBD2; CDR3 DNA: TGTGCCAGCAGCTCCAGGACTAGCGGGAGCCAAGAGACCCAGTTCTTC; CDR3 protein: CASSSRTSGSQETQFF
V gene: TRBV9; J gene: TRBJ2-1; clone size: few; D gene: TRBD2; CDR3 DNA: TGTGCCAGCAGCGTCCAGACGGGGGGGAGTGAGCAGTTCTTC; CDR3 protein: CASSVQTGGSEQFF
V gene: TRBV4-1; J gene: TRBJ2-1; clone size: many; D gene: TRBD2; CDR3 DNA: TGCGCCAGCAGCCAAGATCTAGCGGGAGACTCCTACAATGAGCAGTTCTTC; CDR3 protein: CASSQDLAGDSYNEQFF
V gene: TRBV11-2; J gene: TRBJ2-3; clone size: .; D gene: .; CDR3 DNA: TGTGCCAGCTCGTTCGGAAGCACCACAGATACGCAGTATTTT; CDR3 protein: CASSFGSTTDTQYF
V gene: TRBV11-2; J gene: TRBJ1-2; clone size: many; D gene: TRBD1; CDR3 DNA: TGTGCCAGCAGCATCATAACGGGACAGTATGGCTACACCTTC; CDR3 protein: CASSIITGQYGYTF
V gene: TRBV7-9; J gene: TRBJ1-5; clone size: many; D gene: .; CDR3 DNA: TGTGCCAGCAGCCCTCAGGGCAATCAGCCCCAGCATTTT; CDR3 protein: CASSPQGNQPQHF
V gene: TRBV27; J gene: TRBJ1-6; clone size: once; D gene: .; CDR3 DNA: TGTGCCAGCAGTCCTGGACTTCTCTACGAGCAGTACTTT; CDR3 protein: CASSPGLLYEQYF
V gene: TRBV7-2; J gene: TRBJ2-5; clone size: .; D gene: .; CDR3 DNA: TGTGCCAGCAGCACCCATCTCTCCCAGGGAGAGACCCAGTACTTC; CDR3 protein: CASSTHLSQGETQYF
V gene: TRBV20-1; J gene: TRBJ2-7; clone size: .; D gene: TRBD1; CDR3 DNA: TGCAGTGCTCCGGACAGGGGGCCCTCCTACGAGCAGTACTTC; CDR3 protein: CSAPDRGPSYEQYF
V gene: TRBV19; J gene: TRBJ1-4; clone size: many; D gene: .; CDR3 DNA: TGTGCCAGTAGATGGGGAGGGGCTCCGGATGAAAAACTGTTTTTT; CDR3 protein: CASRWGGAPDEKLFF
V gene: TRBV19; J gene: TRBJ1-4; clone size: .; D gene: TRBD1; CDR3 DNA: TGTGCCAGCCAATCCCAGGGGGCGCGAGGTGAAAAACTGTTTTTT; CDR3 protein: CASQSQGARGEKLFF
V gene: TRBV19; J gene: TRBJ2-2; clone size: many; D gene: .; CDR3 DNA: TGTGCCAGTAGTGGCGACAGGTGGACCGGGGAGCTGTTTTTT; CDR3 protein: CASSGDRWTGELFF
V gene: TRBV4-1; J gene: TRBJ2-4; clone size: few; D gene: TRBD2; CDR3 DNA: TGCGCCAGCAGCCATAAGACTAGCGGGAGGGTTTCTAGTAACATTCAGTACTTC; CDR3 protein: CASSHKTSGRVSSNIQYF
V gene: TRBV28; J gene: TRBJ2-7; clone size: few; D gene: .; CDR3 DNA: TGTGCCAGCGGGGCGCTCCGGGCCTCCTACGAGCAGTACTTC; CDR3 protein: CASGALRASYEQYF
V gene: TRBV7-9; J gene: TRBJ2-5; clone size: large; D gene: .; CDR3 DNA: TGTGCCAGCAGCTCCCCTAACGCACAAGAGACCCAGTACTTC; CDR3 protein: CASSSPNAQETQYF
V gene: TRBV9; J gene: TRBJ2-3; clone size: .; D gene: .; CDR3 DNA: TGTGCCAGCAGCGTAAGGCTAGCGTGGGATACGCAGTATTTT; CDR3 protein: CASSVRLAWDTQYF
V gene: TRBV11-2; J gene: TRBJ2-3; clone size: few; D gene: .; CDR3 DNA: TGTGCCAGCAGCGGCGCAGATACGCAGTATTTT; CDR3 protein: CASSGADTQYF
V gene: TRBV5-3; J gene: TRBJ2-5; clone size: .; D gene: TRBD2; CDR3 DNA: TGTGCCAGCAGTTCCGACCTAGGCGGGAGAAGAGAGACCCAGTACTTC; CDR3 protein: CASSSDLGGRRETQYF
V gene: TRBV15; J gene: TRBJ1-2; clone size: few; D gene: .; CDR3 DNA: TGTGCCACCAGCAGAGACCTTTTCGGGAGAAACTATGGCTACACCTTC; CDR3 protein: CATSRDLFGRNYGYTF
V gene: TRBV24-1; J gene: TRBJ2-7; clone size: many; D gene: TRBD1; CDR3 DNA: TGTGCCACCAGTACTCCGGGACAGGACGAGCAGTACTTC; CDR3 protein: CATSTPGQDEQYF
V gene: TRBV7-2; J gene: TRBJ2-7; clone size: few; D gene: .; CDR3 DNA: TGTGCCAGCAGCATCGATGCCTCGGGTGAGCAGTACTTC; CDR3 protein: CASSIDASGEQYF
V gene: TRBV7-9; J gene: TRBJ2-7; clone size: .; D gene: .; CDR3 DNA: TGTGCTAGCAGCCCTTTGACCGACAACACTGAAGATTTCTTC; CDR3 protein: CASSPLTDNTEDFF
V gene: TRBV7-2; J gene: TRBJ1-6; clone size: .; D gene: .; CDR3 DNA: TGTGCCAGCAGCTTAGTGGGGGACCGGGGGTCACCCCTCCACTTT; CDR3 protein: CASSLVGDRGSPLHF
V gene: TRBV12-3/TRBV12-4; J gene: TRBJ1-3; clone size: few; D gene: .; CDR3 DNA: TGTGCCAGCAGTTTTGGAAGCTCTGGAAACACCATATATTTT; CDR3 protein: CASSFGSSGNTIYF
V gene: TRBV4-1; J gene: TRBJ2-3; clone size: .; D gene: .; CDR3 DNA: TGCGCCAGCAGCCAATCATCTTCAGATACGCAGTATTTT; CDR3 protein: CASSQSSSDTQYF
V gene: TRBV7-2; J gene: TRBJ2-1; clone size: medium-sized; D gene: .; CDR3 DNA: TGTGCCAGCAGCTTAGTGAATGAGCAGTTCTTC; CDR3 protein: CASSLVNEQFF
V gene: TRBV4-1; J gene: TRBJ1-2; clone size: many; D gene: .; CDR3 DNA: TGCGCCAGCAGCCTATCCCCACAGGGATCCCTATCCGGCTACACCTTC; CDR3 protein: CASSLSPQGSLSGYTF
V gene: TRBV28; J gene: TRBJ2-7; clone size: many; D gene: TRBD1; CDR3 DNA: TGTGCCAGCGGACAGGGGGACTCCTACGAGCAGTACTTC; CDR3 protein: CASGQGDSYEQYF
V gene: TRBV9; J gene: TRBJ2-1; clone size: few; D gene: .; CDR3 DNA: TGTGCCAGCAGCGTAGTGCCAGGAGACCCGTGGGACAATGAGCAGTTCTTC; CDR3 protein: CASSVVPGDPWDNEQFF
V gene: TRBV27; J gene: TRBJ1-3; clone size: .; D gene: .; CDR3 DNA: TGTGCCAGCAGTCCGACTGCGGTTAGCTCTGGAAACACCATATATTTT; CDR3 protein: CASSPTAVSSGNTIYF
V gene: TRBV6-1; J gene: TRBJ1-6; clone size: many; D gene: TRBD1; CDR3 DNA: TGTGCCAGCAGGGCCGGACAGGGAAATTCACCCCTCCACTTT; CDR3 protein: CASRAGQGNSPLHF
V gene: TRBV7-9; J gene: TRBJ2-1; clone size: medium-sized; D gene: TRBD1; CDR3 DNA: TGTGCCAGCAGCTCTCATGACAGGGGCATCAATGAGCAGTTCTTC; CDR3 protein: CASSSHDRGINEQFF
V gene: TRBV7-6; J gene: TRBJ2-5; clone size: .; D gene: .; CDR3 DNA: TGTGCCAGCAGCTTAGCTGGGGCGGGGGAGACCCAGTACTTC; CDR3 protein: CASSLAGAGETQYF